Presented here are 21 T cell receptor beta chains from one specimen sequenced in a study of PD-1 blockade in classical Hodgkin lymphoma. Sequencing used immunoSEQ multiplex PCR; TCRdb keeps in-frame clones, though not all of them. The top ten clones hold roughly a quarter of a sample with 20,000 to 25,000 clones, around 69% of them seen once. Brentuximab vedotin exposure varied among the patients, all of whom had relapsed after autologous stem cell transplantation. The material was peripheral blood mononuclear cells (PBMCs), obtained before the second cycle of nivolumab. The receptors stem from a human donor with classical Hodgkin lymphoma.

V gene TRBV14 combines with J gene TRBJ1-2; the D is unclear. Germline assignment: CDR1 SGHDN and CDR2 FVKESK. This CDR3 has 12 amino acids. V was pared by 4 bases and J by 6 bases, with 9 bases between. The CDR3 spells CASSPGGNGYTF. Here the CDR3 DNA reads TGTGCCAGCAGCCCCGGAGGGAATGGCTACACCTTC.

The chain has TRBV5-1 and TRBJ2-5; 9 nucleotides match TRBD2. With 4 bases clipped from V and 5 bases from J, the junction kept 12 bases outside the gene matches. The germline gives CDR1 SGHRS, CDR2 YFSETQ. CDR3 length equals 16 residues. Here the CDR3 reads CASSGGDSGSWETQYF. In DNA, the CDR3 is TGCGCCAGCAGCGGAGGGGATAGCGGGAGTTGGGAGACCCAGTACTTC.

About this clone: Compared with germline, one end of the junction differs, possibly owing to a read error. The genes are TRBV27 and TRBJ2-7, with 9 nucleotides matching TRBD1. CDR1 MNHEY and CDR2 SMNVEV come from the germline V gene (reference sequence). The CDR3 is 14 amino acids. The CDR3 sequence is CVSSGSGTGNEQYF. The CDR3 DNA is TGTGTCAGCAGTGGATCCGGGACAGGGAATGAGCAGTACTTC.

This chain joins TRBV9 and TRBJ2-2; 10 bases map to TRBD2. The CDR3 is 16 residues long. The V gene end was trimmed by 0 bases and the J gene end by 5 bases; junction bases not matched to a gene: 4. The germline gives CDR1 SGDLS, CDR2 YYNGEE. For the CDR3, the DNA is TGTGCCAGCAGCGTAGCGGGGACTAGCGTAACCGGGGAGCTGTTTTTT. Encoded protein: CASSVAGTSVTGELFF.

The chain is built from TRBV7-9 and TRBJ2-1, with TRBD1 as a possible D gene (5 bases). Germline assignment: CDR1 SEHNR and CDR2 FQNEAQ (reference sequence). V lost 2 bases to trimming and J lost 5 bases, with 13 bases between them. The CDR3 length is 15 residues. In nucleotides, the CDR3 is TGTGCCAGCAGCTTACAGGGTCTGAGAAACAATGAGCAGTTCTTC. This codes for CASSLQGLRNNEQFF.

This clone was picked up one time. This chain links TRBV6-1 with TRBJ2-5, with no clear D. CDR1 and CDR2 from the germline V gene are MNHNS and SASEGT. Deletions cut 2 bases from V and 5 bases from J, with 12 bases between. The CDR3 has 14 amino acids. The CDR3 sequence: CASSEIGYWETQYF. For the CDR3, the DNA is TGTGCCAGCAGTGAAATTGGCTACTGGGAGACCCAGTACTTC.

As to this clone: Other DNA sequences in the sample encode the same CDR3. V gene TRBV5-1 combines with J gene TRBJ2-5; D call uncertain. Germline assignment: CDR1 SGHRS and CDR2 YFSETQ. This CDR3 comprises 13 residues. V lost 0 bases and J 4 bases, leaving 7 bases between the germline ends. In DNA form, the CDR3 reads TGCGCCAGCAGCTTGGATCCGGGAGAGACCCAGTACTTC. It codes for CASSLDPGETQYF. The full variable domain, its missing parts supplied by reference TRBV5-1 and TRBJ2-5, is KAGVTQTPRYLIKTRGQQVTLSCSPISGHRSVSWYQQTPGQGLQFLFEYFSETQRNKGNFPGRFSGRQFSNSRSEMNVSTLELGDSALYLCASSLDPGETQYFGPGTRLLVL.

J is TRBJ2-3 and V is TRBV18, with D perhaps matching TRBD1 (6 bases). This CDR3 spans 15 amino acids. Trimming removed 0 bases from V and 4 bases from J, with 11 bases in between. CDR1 is KGHSH and CDR2 is LQKENI in the germline V gene. In nucleotides, the CDR3 is TGTGCCAGCTCACCACCCGGCAGGGGTGCAGATACGCAGTATTTT. This codes for CASSPPGRGADTQYF. Looking up the rest from reference TRBV18 and TRBJ2-3 gives the full variable domain: NAGVMQNPRHLVRRRGQEARLRCSPMKGHSHVYWYRQLPEEGLKFMVYLQKENIIDESGMPKERFSAEFPKEGPSILRIQQVVRGDSAAYFCASSPPGRGADTQYFGPGTRLTVL.

As to this clone: At one end the junction does not follow the germline gene, possibly because of a read error. CDR3 residues: CASSDGTGGAVVF. The CDR3 coding sequence is TGTGCCAGCAGTGATGGGACAGGGGGAGCTGTGGTTTTT. The V gene is TRBV2, the J gene TRBJ2-2, with 11 bases lining up with TRBD1. The V gene's germline CDR1 is SNHLY and CDR2 FYNNEI. The CDR3 spans 13 residues.

The V call is TRBV21-1, the J call TRBJ2-7. TRBV21-1 is a pseudogene locus. The CDR3 length is 18 residues. This CDR3 is CASSKNGDGVGCPNEQYF. CDR3 DNA: TGTGCCAGCAGCAAAAACGGGGACGGGGTCGGGTGCCCAAACGAGCAGTACTTC.

This clone was counted a single time. V and J are TRBV28 and TRBJ2-7, with 8 bases that match TRBD2. This CDR3 is 15 amino acids long. V lost 6 bases to trimming and J lost 3 bases; unmatched junction nucleotides: 10. The germline V gene has CDR1 MDHEN and CDR2 SYDVKM. CDR3 loop: CASSEAEREFYEQYF. CDR3 in DNA: TGTGCCAGCAGCGAGGCAGAGCGGGAGTTCTACGAGCAGTACTTC. Based on the CDR3 plus reference TRBV28 and TRBJ2-7, the full variable domain is DVKVTQSSRYLVKRTGEKVFLECVQDMDHENMFWYRQDPGLGLRLIYFSYDVKMKEKGDIPEGYSVSREKKERFSLILESASTNQTSMYLCASSEAEREFYEQYFGPGTRLTVT.

The gene calls are TRBV7-2 and TRBJ1-3, with 7 bases fitting TRBD1. With 2 bases clipped from V and 2 bases from J, the junction kept 6 bases outside the gene matches. CDR1 and CDR2 (germline): SGHTA, FQGNSA. This CDR3 has 16 amino acids. The CDR3 loop reads CASSLNAQGTGNTIYF. The DNA of the CDR3 is TGTGCCAGCAGCTTAAACGCACAGGGGACTGGAAACACCATATATTTT.

In this sample, this clone turned up a few times. This rearrangement joins TRBV7-7 to TRBJ2-3; TRBD2 is a possible D gene (6 bases). The V gene's germline CDR1 is SSHAT and CDR2 FNYEAQ (reference sequence). This CDR3 comprises 16 residues. V lost 1 base to trimming and J lost 3 bases, with 14 bases between them. CDR3 sequence (DNA): TGTGCCAGCAGCTTAGGGGGGGTGGGCCCGACAGATACGCAGTATTTT. This encodes CASSLGGVGPTDTQYF.

V usage is TRBV7-2 and J usage is TRBJ1-1; possibly TRBD1 for D (6 bases). Germline loops: CDR1 SGHTA, CDR2 FQGNSA. This CDR3 is 15 amino acids long. The V and J ends lost 1 base and 0 bases respectively, with 9 bases between them. Written as DNA, the CDR3 is TGTGCCAGCAGCTTAGGACAGGTGATGAACACTGAAGCTTTCTTT. It is translated as CASSLGQVMNTEAFF. The complete variable domain, with remaining parts taken from reference TRBV7-2 and TRBJ1-1, reads GAGVSQSPSNKVTEKGKDVELRCDPISGHTALYWYRQSLGQGLEFLIYFQGNSAPDKSGLPSDRFSAERTGGSVSTLTIQRTQQEDSAVYLCASSLGQVMNTEAFFGQGTRLTVV.

The rearrangement joins TRBV27 to TRBJ1-6; D is unresolved. V was shortened by 2 bases and J by 5 bases, with 10 bases between the two germline ends. This CDR3 region has 15 residues. Germline V gene lookup returns CDR1 MNHEY and CDR2 SMNVEV (reference sequence). In DNA, the CDR3 is TGTGCCAGCAGTTTACAGGTTGTGAATAATTCACCCCTCCACTTT. This encodes CASSLQVVNNSPLHF.

This chain connects TRBV2 to TRBJ1-2; D call uncertain. Germline CDR1 is SNHLY and CDR2 is FYNNEI. V lost 2 bases and J 2 bases, leaving 9 bases between the germline ends. The CDR3 totals 14 residues. The CDR3 sequence: CASSELQMNYGYTF. The CDR3 nucleotides read TGTGCCAGCAGTGAATTACAGATGAACTATGGCTACACCTTC.

V and J are TRBV12-5 and TRBJ2-5, with TRBD1 identical over 9 bases. CDR1 LGHNT and CDR2 FRNRAP come from the germline V gene. V lost 3 bases and J lost 5; bases outside the gene matches: 7. CDR3 length: 15 amino acids. The CDR3 sequence: CASGLSGTGRETQYF. Here the CDR3 DNA reads TGTGCTAGTGGTTTATCCGGGACAGGGAGGGAGACCCAGTACTTC.

V is TRBV7-6 and J is TRBJ2-7, with TRBD2 identical over 13 bases. V dropped 5 bases and J dropped 2; count of bases not matched to a gene: 3. The V gene's germline CDR1 is SGHVS and CDR2 FNYEAQ. This CDR3 has 15 amino acids. CDR3 bases: TGTGCCAGCAGCGGACTAGCGGGAGTTACCTACGAGCAGTACTTC. Translating gives CASSGLAGVTYEQYF.

This clone was recorded once. The genes are TRBV5-4 and TRBJ2-7; D call uncertain. Germline CDR1 is SGHNT and CDR2 is YYREEE (reference sequence). The V end was cut by 0 bases, the J end by 6 bases, with 7 bases between. The CDR3 has 12 amino acids. The CDR3, as DNA: TGTGCCAGCAGCTTGGTTGGGTTCGAGCAGTACTTC. Amino acids: CASSLVGFEQYF.

The chain is built from TRBV29-1 and TRBJ2-5, with a possible D match to TRBD2 (7 bases). The V end was cut by 0 bases, the J end by 4 bases, with 12 bases between. CDR3 length equals 14 residues. Germline V gives CDR1 SQVTM, CDR2 ANQGSEA. This chain's CDR3 is CSVEEGGARETQYF. CDR3 bases: TGCAGCGTTGAAGAGGGGGGGGCTAGAGAGACCCAGTACTTC.

The chain uses TRBV27 and TRBJ2-1; tentatively, D is TRBD1 or TRBD2 (6 bases each). This CDR3 is built from 17 residues. Germline-derived CDR1 and CDR2 are MNHEY and SMNVEV (reference sequence). Trimming left V 5 bases short and J 6 bases short, with 23 bases between. The CDR3 region is CASSIVGVREGGNEQFF. CDR3 nucleotide sequence: TGTGCCAGCAGTATTGTTGGTGTGCGGGAAGGGGGCAATGAGCAGTTCTTC.